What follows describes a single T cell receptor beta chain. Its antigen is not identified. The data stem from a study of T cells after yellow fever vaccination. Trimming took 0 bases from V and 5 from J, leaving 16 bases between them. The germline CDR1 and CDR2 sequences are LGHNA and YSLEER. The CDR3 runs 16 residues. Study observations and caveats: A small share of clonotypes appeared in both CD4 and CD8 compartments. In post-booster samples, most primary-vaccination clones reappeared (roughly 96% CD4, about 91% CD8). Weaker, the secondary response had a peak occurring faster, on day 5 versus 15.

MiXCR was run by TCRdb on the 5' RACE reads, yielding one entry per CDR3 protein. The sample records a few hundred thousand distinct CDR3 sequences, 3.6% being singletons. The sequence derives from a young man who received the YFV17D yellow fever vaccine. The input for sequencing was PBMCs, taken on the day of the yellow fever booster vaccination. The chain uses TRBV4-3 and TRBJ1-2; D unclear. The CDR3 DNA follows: TGCGCCAGCAGCCAAGATTCAGTCAGGCCTCTATATGGCTACACCTTC. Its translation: CASSQDSVRPLYGYTF.